A selection of T cell receptor beta chains follows, all from one sample in a study of blood T cell repertoires in COVID-19. Clones were sequenced by immunoSEQ multiplex PCR, and TCRdb holds only the in-frame ones, with some missing. The sample has 300,000 to 400,000 clones; roughly 90% are singletons. Material: peripheral blood. The receptors here all came from a woman aged 25 to 45 with COVID-19, enrolled during active disease. CDR3s include the opening cysteine and the closing phenylalanine or tryptophan. A D gene is named only where the DNA matches it firmly. Size tells how often a clone was seen (once, few, many) or the class of an expanded clone, and some rows leave it out.

>TRBJ2-5|.|TRBV19|TRBD2
TGTGCCAGTAGTATAGCTAGCGGGAGTTGGGGAGAGACCCAGTACTTC
CASSIASGSWGETQYF
>TRBJ1-1|.|TRBV7-9|.
TGTGCCAGCAGCTCCGAGGGAGGGGAAGGGACTGAAGCTTTCTTT
CASSSEGGEGTEAFF
>TRBJ2-1|.|TRBV6-2/TRBV6-3|TRBD2
TGTGCCAGCAGCTGGGGAGGACTAGCGGGTCCGCATTCTTCCTACAATGAGCAGTTCTTC
CASSWGGLAGPHSSYNEQFF
>TRBJ1-4|once|TRBV7-6|.
TGTGCCAGCAGCCCCTCTTCTCCCCCGGGACATAGTAATGAAAAACTGTTTTTT
CASSPSSPPGHSNEKLFF
>TRBJ2-3|.|TRBV11-3|.
TGTGCCAGCAGTCCGTTGGCGGGCAGCACCCCCGCGAGCACAGATACGCAGTATTTT
CASSPLAGSTPASTDTQYF
>TRBJ2-1|.|TRBV11-2|TRBD1
TGTGCCAGCAGCTTGACAGGGGGCCAATTGAATGAGCAGTTCTTC
CASSLTGGQLNEQFF
>TRBJ1-6|.|TRBV6-2/TRBV6-3|.
TGTGCCAGCAGTCCATTGCCGAGTGGGGGCGCTTCCCCCCTCCACTTT
CASSPLPSGGASPLHF
>TRBJ1-3|.|TRBV28|.
TGTGCCAGCAATAAACAGGGCCCCGTCGGAAACACCATATATTTT
CASNKQGPVGNTIYF
>TRBJ1-1|.|TRBV13|TRBD1
TGTGCCAGCAGCTTAGGGGACAGGGGGCCTGAAGCTTTCTTT
CASSLGDRGPEAFF
>TRBJ1-5|.|TRBV15|.
TGTGCCACCAGCAGAGATTTGGGGAGGATGCAGCCCCAGCATTTT
CATSRDLGRMQPQHF
>TRBJ1-2|.|TRBV7-2|.
TGTGCCAGCAGCTCCGGACGGCCGGGAGGCTACACCTTC
CASSSGRPGGYTF
>TRBJ1-6|.|TRBV5-4|TRBD1
TGTGCCAGCAGCCGGGGGTCCGGACAGGGGTCTTATTCACCCCTCCACTTT
CASSRGSGQGSYSPLHF
>TRBJ1-4|once|TRBV5-6|.
TGTGCCAGCAGACAGGGATCTGGGAAACTGTTTTTT
CASRQGSGKLFF
>TRBJ1-6|.|TRBV25-1|.
TGTGCCAGCAGGCTGACCTCGACAGAGAATAATTCACCCCTCCACTTT
CASRLTSTENNSPLHF
>TRBJ2-1|.|TRBV3-1/TRBV3-2|TRBD2
TGTGCCAGCAGCACCCGATTAGCGGGAACGATCAATGAGCAGTTCTTC
CASSTRLAGTINEQFF
>TRBJ2-2|.|TRBV29-1|.
TGCAGCGTCCCCGCAGCCGGGGAGCTGTTTTTT
CSVPAAGELFF
>TRBJ1-1|.|TRBV14|.
TGTGCCAGCAGCCACCGAGGAGAAGCCAACACTGAAGCTTTCTTT
CASSHRGEANTEAFF
>TRBJ1-1|few|TRBV19|.
TGTGCCAGTATGAGACGGGAGAACACTGAAGCTTTCTTT
CASMRRENTEAFF